This TCR beta chain was documented in a study of Graves' ophthalmopathy and Graves' hyperthyroidism. The study amplified TCR beta CDR3 regions using RNA transcripts. The workflow started with a first-round RT-PCR run with HTBI primers and then moved on to a second-round multiplex PCR. From the multiplex PCR reads, TCRdb called clonotypes with MiXCR, one entry per CDR3 protein. The repertoire holds around 1.1 million distinct CDR3 sequences, with less than 45% as singletons. This clonotype showed up just a few times. The sequencing sample was made of peripheral blood or thyroid tissue (not recorded which). This TCR came from an adult man with Graves' hyperthyroidism.

CDR3 amino acids: CASSSTRGQPQHF. The CDR3 DNA sequence: TGTGCCAGCAGCTCAACCCGTGGACAGCCCCAGCATTTT. The chain joins TRBV7-9 to TRBJ1-5; D is uncertain. The germline V gene encodes CDR1 SEHNR and CDR2 FQNEAQ (reference sequence). The CDR3 totals 13 residues. Trimming stripped 4 bases from V and 7 bases from J, with 11 bases between. Based on the CDR3 plus reference TRBV7-9 and TRBJ1-5, the full variable domain is DTGVSQNPRHKITKRGQNVTFRCDPISEHNRLYWYRQTLGQGPEFLTYFQNEAQLEKSRLLSDRFSAERPKGSFSTLEIQRTEQGDSAMYLCASSSTRGQPQHFGDGTRLSIL.